This TCR beta chain was sequenced for a study of cytomegalovirus exposure and HLA in healthy donors. Trimming removed 0 bases at V and 6 bases at J, with 3 bases between. This CDR3 is built from 11 residues. The germline V gene has CDR1 GTSNPN and CDR2 SVGIG (reference sequence). On this clone itself: What it binds is unknown.

General study points: Cytomegalovirus association was assigned to about 150 TCR beta chains.

This table comes from immunoSEQ multiplex PCR, and its TCRdb copy is limited to in-frame clones, with some not included. Of approximately 110,000 clones in the sample, about nine tenths were seen once. This chain links TRBV30 with TRBJ2-1; D call uncertain. Input material: PBMCs. The TCR sequence derives from a woman between 18 and 29 years old in good health and CMV-seronegative. CDR3 residues: CAWSVLNEQFF. DNA of the CDR3: TGTGCCTGGAGTGTACTCAATGAGCAGTTCTTC.